This TCR beta chain was sequenced in a study of cytomegalovirus exposure and HLA in healthy donors. Study-wide findings and caveats: Analysis performed later found more than 15,000 TCR beta sequences associated with HLA alleles at 0.05 false discovery rate.

About this clone: The antigen is unknown.

The CDR3 totals 16 residues. The germline CDR1 and CDR2 sequences are SGHTA and FQGNSA. Trimming removed 4 bases from V and 4 bases from J, with 17 bases in between. PCR was performed using 60 Vbeta and 13 Jbeta primers. Some clones are missing from TCRdb's copy, which holds only in-frame ones; the method was immunoSEQ multiplex PCR. This sample's table has roughly 200,000 clones. The chain recombines TRBV7-2 with TRBJ2-1, with a weak D call TRBD2 (5 bases). The TCR was taken from a man aged 25 to 45 in good health and CMV-seronegative. Sequenced input: PBMCs. The CDR3 region has the DNA TGTGCCAGCAGCTCCCACCTGGCGGGTTTATACAATGAGCAGTTCTTC. Protein product: CASSSHLAGLYNEQFF.